This T cell receptor beta chain was sequenced for a study of response to subunit inactivated influenza vaccine. TCRdb reprocessed the RT-PCR reads with MiXCR, giving one entry per CDR3 protein. The data contain approximately 530,000 distinct CDR3 sequences, 7.6% of them seen just once; the ten biggest clones take up 10% to 15%. This clonotype was counted between two and nine times. The sequences come from PBMCs from blood, collected less than 30 months after vaccination. The clonotype originates from a man in his fifties or sixties who received an inactivated influenza vaccine.

CDR3 sequence: CAIMGSGSYEQYF. DNA of the CDR3: TGTGCCATCATGGGCTCCGGCTCCTACGAGCAGTACTTC. This chain connects TRBV10-3 to TRBJ2-7, with D hard to call. V was shortened by 7 bases and J by 0 bases, with 10 bases between the two germline ends. CDR1 is ENHRY, CDR2 SYGVKD, per germline. This CDR3 is built from 13 residues.